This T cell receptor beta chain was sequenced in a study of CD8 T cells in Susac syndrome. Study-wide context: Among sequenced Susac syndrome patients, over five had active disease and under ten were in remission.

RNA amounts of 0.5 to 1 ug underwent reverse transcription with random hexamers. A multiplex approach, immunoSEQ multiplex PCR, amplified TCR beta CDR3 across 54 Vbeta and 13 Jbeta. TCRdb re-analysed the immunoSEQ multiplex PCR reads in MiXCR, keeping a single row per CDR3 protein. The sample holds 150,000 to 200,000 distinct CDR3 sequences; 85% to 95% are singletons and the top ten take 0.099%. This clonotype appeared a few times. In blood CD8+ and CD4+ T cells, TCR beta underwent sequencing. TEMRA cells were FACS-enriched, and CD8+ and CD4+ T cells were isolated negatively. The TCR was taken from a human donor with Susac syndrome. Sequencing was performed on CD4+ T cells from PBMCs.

CDR3 nucleotides: TGCGCCAGCAGCTTTACAGGGGACACCGGGGAGCTGTTTTTT. Translated: CASSFTGDTGELFF. J is TRBJ2-2 and V is TRBV5-1, with 7 positions matching TRBD1. Germline CDR1 is SGHRS and CDR2 is YFSETQ. The V gene end was trimmed by 2 bases and the J gene end by 3 bases; junction bases not matched to a gene: 1. This CDR3 spans 14 amino acids.